The subject of this entry is one T cell receptor beta chain. The target antigen is unknown. These data are taken from a study of OX40 agonist ivuxolimab in advanced cancers. Cycle 7 day 1, cycle 4 day 1, and baseline were the timepoints at which blood was sampled. This CDR3 comprises 15 residues. From germline, CDR1 is LGHNA and CDR2 YSLEER. V shed 3 bases and J shed 2 bases, with 12 bases lying between them. Study-wide findings and caveats: At 0.1 to 3.0 mg/kg and by week 6, clonal expansion occurred in CD4+ and CD8+ blood T cells. The work left the antigen specificity of expanded peripheral T cells undetermined. Among the least clonally expanded were partial responders at 0.1-3.0 mg/kg.

Measured with immunoSEQ multiplex PCR; TCRdb has only the in-frame clones, and not every one. The table shows 65,000 to 90,000 clones, with 84% occurring only once. Material: CD4+ or CD8+ T cells sorted from blood, obtained in a trial of the OX40 agonist ivuxolimab. The chain joins TRBV4-3 to TRBJ2-3, with unresolved D. The TCR was taken from an adult with an advanced solid tumor such as melanoma, head and neck, liver or kidney cancer. CDR3 protein: CASSQASTPTDTQYF. The CDR3 DNA is TGCGCCAGCAGCCAGGCCTCGACTCCCACAGATACGCAGTATTTT.